This is a list of T cell receptor beta chains from one sample in a study of blood T cell repertoires in COVID-19. The data were produced by immunoSEQ multiplex PCR, yet TCRdb's version contains in-frame clones alone and is incomplete. The sample has over 25,000 clones, 90% seen once. Sequenced input: peripheral blood. The receptors here all came from a woman aged 55-75 years with active COVID-19. CDR3s include the opening cysteine and the closing phenylalanine or tryptophan. D genes are given only for firm matches. Size values are once, few and many counts, or a class for expanded clones, and some rows have none.

abundance,j_gene,v_gene,d_gene,CDR3aa,CDR3nt
-,TRBJ1-3,TRBV18,TRBD1,CASSPGTGPGNTIYF,TGTGCCAGCTCACCGGGGACAGGGCCTGGAAACACCATATATTTT
-,TRBJ2-3,TRBV5-1,TRBD2,CASSQGLEVDTQYF,TGCGCCAGCAGCCAGGGACTAGAAGTGGATACGCAGTATTTT
once,TRBJ2-7,TRBV5-6,-,CASSYRTGNYEQYF,TGTGCCAGCAGCTACCGGACGGGAAACTACGAGCAGTACTTC
-,TRBJ1-2,TRBV7-8,-,CASSPRGLGYGYTF,TGTGCCAGCAGCCCCCGAGGGCTGGGCTATGGCTACACCTTC
-,TRBJ2-7,TRBV29-1,TRBD1,CSVLTDRGRYEQYF,TGCAGCGTCTTGACCGACAGGGGCCGCTACGAGCAGTACTTC
once,TRBJ1-4,TRBV4-1,-,CASSHVVRGNEKLFF,TGCGCCAGCAGCCACGTTGTGAGGGGGAATGAAAAACTGTTTTTT
-,TRBJ2-2,TRBV9,TRBD1,CASSIGQGGTGELFF,TGTGCCAGCAGCATAGGACAGGGAGGCACCGGGGAGCTGTTTTTT
-,TRBJ2-3,TRBV7-9,TRBD1,CASRTGTGGTDTQYF,TGTGCCAGCAGGACCGGGACAGGGGGCACAGATACGCAGTATTTT
-,TRBJ1-6,TRBV27,-,CASSLLPPGNSPLHF,TGTGCCAGCAGTTTACTCCCCCCGGGAAATTCACCCCTCCACTTT
-,TRBJ1-5,TRBV6-5,-,CASSYSRYQPQHF,TGTGCCAGCAGTTACTCGAGGTATCAGCCCCAGCATTTT
-,TRBJ1-1,TRBV7-9,TRBD1,CASSLDTGGMNTEAFF,TGTGCCAGCAGCTTAGACACAGGGGGTATGAACACTGAAGCTTTCTTT
-,TRBJ2-5,TRBV9,TRBD2,CASNDGKIAGVGETQYF,TGTGCCAGCAATGACGGGAAGATAGCGGGAGTTGGGGAGACCCAGTACTTC
-,TRBJ2-3,TRBV5-1,TRBD1,CASSIRDRATDTQYF,TGCGCCAGCAGCATCCGGGACAGGGCCACAGATACGCAGTATTTT
-,TRBJ2-7,TRBV2,-,CASSGQNSYEQYF,TGTGCCAGCAGTGGACAGAACTCCTACGAGCAGTACTTC
-,TRBJ2-7,TRBV6-4,TRBD1,CASSEARTGRHYEQYF,TGTGCCAGCAGTGAAGCGCGGACAGGCCGCCATTACGAGCAGTACTTC
-,TRBJ1-2,TRBV7-2,-,CASSLYGDLRYGYTF,TGTGCCAGCAGCTTATACGGGGATCTCCGCTATGGCTACACCTTC
-,TRBJ1-2,TRBV9,-,CASSVEALDGVQGYTF,TGTGCCAGCAGCGTAGAGGCCCTCGACGGGGTTCAGGGCTACACCTTC
-,TRBJ1-1,TRBV10-3,-,CAISDGPEMNTEAFF,TGTGCCATCAGTGATGGGCCAGAGATGAACACTGAAGCTTTCTTT
-,TRBJ1-2,TRBV6-5,-,CASSYGAGFPYGYTF,TGTGCCAGCAGTTACGGTGCAGGGTTTCCCTATGGCTACACCTTC
-,TRBJ1-5,TRBV23-1,-,CASSQATGLRNQPQHF,TGCGCCAGCAGTCAAGCAACAGGGTTAAGGAATCAGCCCCAGCATTTT
-,TRBJ2-7,TRBV28,TRBD2,CATLSGLGLGVYEQYF,TGTGCCACTCTTAGCGGGTTGGGGTTGGGTGTCTACGAGCAGTACTTC
-,TRBJ1-5,TRBV19,TRBD1,CASRRQGAAQPQHF,TGTGCCAGTAGGAGACAGGGGGCGGCTCAGCCCCAGCATTTT
-,TRBJ1-5,TRBV11-2,TRBD1,CASSLGQAQPQHF,TGTGCCAGCAGCTTGGGACAGGCCCAGCCCCAGCATTTT
-,TRBJ2-7,TRBV7-9,TRBD2,CASSLASGSPHEQYF,TGTGCCAGCAGCTTAGCGAGCGGGAGCCCCCACGAGCAGTACTTC
once,TRBJ1-2,TRBV6-5,-,CASRVAPPYGYTF,TGTGCCAGCAGAGTGGCCCCACCCTATGGCTACACCTTC
-,TRBJ2-5,TRBV7-2,-,CASSLNTGAGVKTQYF,TGTGCCAGCAGCTTAAATACTGGAGCTGGTGTAAAGACCCAGTACTTC
-,TRBJ2-3,TRBV5-1,-,CASNSQGTTDTQYF,TGCGCCAGCAACTCACAGGGAACCACAGATACGCAGTATTTT
-,TRBJ2-3,TRBV29-1,-,CSVAGPSTDTQYF,TGCAGCGTGGCAGGGCCTAGCACAGATACGCAGTATTTT
-,TRBJ2-1,TRBV6-6,-,CASSYSDEQFF,TGTGCCAGCAGTTACTCCGATGAGCAGTTCTTC
-,TRBJ2-1,TRBV5-1,-,CASSSKWAGGPGNEQFF,TGCGCCAGCAGCTCGAAATGGGCGGGTGGGCCCGGCAATGAGCAGTTCTTC
-,TRBJ2-5,TRBV5-4,TRBD2,CASSTGLAGAAETQYF,TGTGCCAGCAGCACAGGACTAGCGGGAGCTGCAGAGACCCAGTACTTC
-,TRBJ2-1,TRBV27,-,CASSNTGIAYNEQFF,TGTGCCAGCAGCAATACCGGGATAGCCTACAATGAGCAGTTCTTC
-,TRBJ1-1,TRBV11-2,-,CASSRGMLNTEAFF,TGTGCCAGCAGCAGGGGGATGCTGAACACTGAAGCTTTCTTT
-,TRBJ2-2,TRBV5-1,-,CASSPNLGYTGELFF,TGCGCCAGCAGCCCGAATTTGGGCTACACCGGGGAGCTGTTTTTT
-,TRBJ2-1,TRBV28,-,CASSIDRSSYNEQFF,TGTGCCAGCAGTATAGACAGGAGCTCCTACAATGAGCAGTTCTTC
-,TRBJ1-2,TRBV19,TRBD1,CASIRYGTGYGYTF,TGTGCCAGTATCCGTTACGGGACAGGCTATGGCTACACCTTC
-,TRBJ2-3,TRBV6-2/TRBV6-3,TRBD2,CASSYVAGGRRDTDTQYF,TGTGCCAGCAGTTACGTAGCGGGAGGGCGAAGAGACACAGATACGCAGTATTTT
-,TRBJ1-6,TRBV7-2,TRBD1,CASSLWTGVNSPLHF,TGTGCCAGCAGCTTATGGACAGGGGTGAATTCACCCCTCCACTTT
-,TRBJ1-2,TRBV5-1,TRBD1,CASSRAPGGQGNGYTF,TGCGCCAGCAGCCGCGCCCCGGGGGGACAGGGGAATGGCTACACCTTC
-,TRBJ1-5,TRBV27,-,CASSLQGGQPQHF,TGTGCCAGCAGTTTGCAGGGCGGTCAGCCCCAGCATTTT
-,TRBJ2-7,TRBV27,TRBD2,CASSSGTSASYEQYF,TGTGCCAGCAGCTCCGGGACTAGCGCCTCCTACGAGCAGTACTTC